Reported below is one T cell receptor (beta chain). Its matching antigen is unknown. These data come from a study of EBV T-cell therapy then PD-1 blockade in nasopharyngeal carcinoma. Treatment given: AdE1-LMPpoly-expanded autologous EBV-specific T-cell therapy followed by anti-PD-1 nivolumab. Assay: immunoSEQ multiplex PCR; the TCRdb copy retains only in-frame clones and omits some. The sample shows some 19,000 clones, around 82% of them seen only once. Germline loops: CDR1 MRHNA, CDR2 SNTAGT. This CDR3 contains 16 residues. V lost 3 bases and J lost 0, with 9 bases in between. The receptor comes from a man aged 40-49 years with nasopharyngeal carcinoma. This chain uses TRBV6-4 with TRBJ2-6; D might be TRBD1 (5 bases). The sequencing here drew on CD8+ T cells from blood, taken at roughly day 35 from a patient whose treatment included autologous EBV-specific T cells and nivolumab. The CDR3 reads CASSEDSRSGANVLTF. CDR3 nucleotides: TGTGCCAGCAGTGAAGACAGCCGCTCTGGGGCCAACGTCCTGACTTTC.